This T cell receptor beta chain was identified during a study of cytomegalovirus exposure and HLA in healthy donors (dated by TCRdb to about 2017). With respect to the entire study: According to an earlier analysis of several hundred of the donors, about 170 million T cells yielded over 90 million unique TCR beta sequences and roughly 280 Gb of sequence data. Roughly 300 gigabases of sequencing data and 70 million to 85 million unique TCR sequences were included in an early release covering 500 to 750 HLA-typed donors. Of the approximately 400 genotyped donors, approximately 82% fell in the genetic ancestry cluster associated with self-reported Caucasian donors. The study aimed to test whether signatures of past pathogen exposure could be identified by cataloging public T cell receptors. The study used immunosequencing to profile the T cell repertoires of 600 to 850 subjects and linked those repertoires to cytomegalovirus serostatus. In addition to the first cohort of 500 to 850 subjects, a separate validation cohort of approximately 120 different subjects was used. To predict cytomegalovirus infection status, the study brought together high-throughput TCR immunosequencing, statistical association of individual TCRs with disease status, and machine learning. A later analysis re-analyzed previously published TCR beta repertoires from approximately 670 donors and added high-resolution HLA genotyping to study TCR occurrence patterns. The later analysis used no new phenotypic data to find candidate immune exposures, relying instead on TCR beta sequences and their occurrence across donors. In an earlier analysis of more than 550 of the donors, high-throughput TCR beta sequencing was used to judge whether each TCR beta V gene segment behaved as functional or pseudogenic. Donor age, sex, ethnicity and CMV serostatus were compiled alongside the repertoire data. A later genetic analysis used genome-wide SNP genotypes for about 60% of the 666 donors, treating that subset as a discovery cohort. Every repertoire in the discovery cohort had been generated on one and the same sequencing platform. Class I and class II HLA loci were covered by the typing at four-digit resolution. Typing coverage varied by locus: about 629-630 donors for A, B, C, DRB1 and DQB1; around 560 for DQA1; more than 600 for DPA1; approximately 470 for DPB1. Several DR-DQ haplotypes were handled as single units for association and clustering, since linkage in the cohort was strong. Among over 350 genotyped donors of the cohort, an average of 235,054 unique TCR beta nucleotide sequences were sequenced per donor, around 20% of them non-productive.

In total, more than 500 healthy bone marrow donors made up the cohort. All cohort members were sampled while nominally healthy, although unrecorded immune exposures were likely present. The donor was CMV seronegative and was included in the group of hundreds of seronegative cohort members. A peripheral blood sample was collected from each donor, and TCR beta sequencing was performed on peripheral blood mononuclear cells. The Qiagen DNeasy Blood Extraction Kit was used to extract genomic DNA from the blood cell samples. Remarks on this clone: What antigen it recognizes has not been identified. No per-base quality is available; no much larger clone lies one base away.

Trimmed from V: 5 bases; trimmed from J: 2 bases; junction bases lacking a gene match: 4. From a lookup of the germline V gene (reference sequence), CDR1 and CDR2 are SEHNR and FQNEAQ. Inclusive of the bounding cysteine and phenylalanine, the CDR3 is 14 residues long. Just CDR3 DNA is preserved here, 42 bases in frame from base 1. Library generation was performed with the immunoSEQ multiplex PCR assay. For the multiplex PCR, a mixture combining 60 forward primers for TCR Vbeta segments and 13 reverse primers for TCR Jbeta segments was used. Amplification of the CDR3 region of rearranged TCR beta genes was performed with a multiplex PCR assay on genomic DNA. On the Illumina HiSeq System, the amplified TCR beta libraries were sequenced as 87-base-pair reads. As for the authors' bioinformatics: Across the roughly 600 repertoires, a later analysis counted 80 million or so unique TCR beta chains, 9.5 million to 12 million of which were shared by at least two donors. A nearest-neighbor algorithm error-corrected the raw reads and collapsed the reads into unique sequences, merging closely related sequences to remove PCR and sequencing errors. To assign V, D and J gene segments, CDR3 sequences were aligned to IMGT reference sequences. Each retained sequence needed at least a six-nucleotide match to both a V gene segment and a J gene segment. Rearrangements were called productive when the CDR3 lacked stop codons and stayed in frame with V and J; all others were non-productive. CDR3 was defined according to IMGT convention as the region running from the second conserved V-encoded cysteine to the conserved J-encoded phenylalanine. The earlier analysis of about 530 of the donors excluded any sequence lacking an unambiguous match to a single V gene segment. In an earlier analysis of roughly 500 of the donors, V segments were called functional above 56.7% productive rearrangements and were called segregating when the between-donor standard deviation exceeded 5%. To diagnose cytomegalovirus status from the catalog of TCR beta chain sequences, a statistical classification framework was built. A later analysis assigned V and J genes by comparing TCR nucleotide sequences with IMGT/GENE-DB human TR gene sequences. The TCRdist pipeline was used in a later analysis to assign CDR3 sequences and most-parsimonious VDJ recombination scenarios. A later analysis defined each TCR beta chain by its CDR3 amino acid sequence plus V-gene family, and excluded reads lacking a unique V-gene family. To address suspected cross-contamination and a sequencing artifact, a later analysis removed 450 to 700 highly shared, low-generation-probability nucleotide sequences. In a later analysis, a clonal expansion index for each public chain was calculated from normalized within-repertoire ranks of inferred template counts. Generation probabilities in a later analysis came from a VDJ recombination model fitted to out-of-frame rearrangements, and those results were checked against IGoR. Hypergeometric tests were used in a later analysis to score TCR-TCR, TCR-HLA and TCR-CMV co-occurrence, with a repertoire-size bias correction applied to the TCR pairs. A later analysis estimated false discovery rates by permuting HLA or CMV assignments 20 times. In a later analysis, co-occurring TCRs were grouped with DBSCAN, and TCRdist sequence similarity was added when clustering was performed within HLA-allele-positive subsets. Co-occurrence clustering excluded repertoires with fewer than 30,000 or more than 120,000 public chains, plus five with anomalous nucleotide sharing. Drawn from immuneACCESS, this table holds only the in-frame rearrangements with V and J called that TCRdb kept. Clones are partly lost; checked studies trace under half to an unresolved V gene and leave the rest unexplained. V and J calls and clone size are given by that table; D and trimming were obtained from the DNA. The sample data list fewer than 200,000 clones, and more than 70% of these were observed just once. Over 1.1% of the sample is held by the ten biggest clonotypes.

Points the paper makes about the study in general: Because some donors lacked HLA typing at each locus, the association tests relied only on the typed subset. Some IMGT-functional V segments, including TRBV6-2 and TRBV6-3, could not be distinguished by the 87-base-pair reads and were therefore excluded. Specific HLA alleles were associated with around 18,000 TCR beta sequences at a false discovery rate of 0.05 in a later analysis. While some public TCRs were present in many individuals, most TCR sequences turned up only very rarely across donors. A further reported finding was that TCR beta sequences accurately predicted the HLA-A and HLA-B alleles for most subjects in the first cohort. In an earlier analysis of roughly 560 of the donors, most TCR beta V segments were observed in productive rearrangements about 87% or about 30% of the time, broadly matching IMGT annotations. Approximately 16 rarely observed V segments, including chromosome 9 orphons, were excluded from the earlier analysis of approximately 500 of the donors because counts were too low. A later analysis found that TCR association rates varied across HLA loci, with DRB1 alleles showing the most associated TCRs and HLA-C alleles the fewest. The presence/absence analyses assumed that sequencing depth was roughly uniform across donors, and that assumption may not be true. In a later analysis, most CMV-associated TCR beta chains were found to appear HLA-restricted, with HLA associations seemingly driven largely by CMV exposure. According to a later genetic analysis, donors in an Asian-associated ancestry cluster had fewer N-insertions in productive TCRs than the approximately 670-donor mean. When HLA alleles, especially DR and DQ, strongly co-occurred, attributing TCR associations to individual alleles was difficult. The authors suggested that the approach could potentially be generalized to other disease states and immunological phenotypes. The classifier was reported to diagnose cytomegalovirus status with high specificity and sensitivity in both the original and validation cohorts. A group of highly shared sequence variants was considered likely to be a technical artifact of the sequencing pipeline. This cohort had only TCR beta chains sequenced, and the lack of alpha or paired-chain data limited which features could be detected. V-gene and J-gene trimming of TCR beta chains was associated with a missense DCLRE1C variant in a later genetic analysis, and the association was replicated in an independent cohort. For the cohort, immune exposure information was limited to CMV serostatus. In vitro tests confirmed that a few of the cytomegalovirus-associated TCR beta chains recognize cytomegalovirus antigens. Linkage disequilibrium might explain the correlated functional status among segregating V segments, but an unknown experimental factor could not be ruled out. Compared with equally common non-associated chains, HLA-associated TCR beta chains in a later analysis were more clonally expanded and had lower generation probabilities. In the study, 150 to 200 TCR beta chains were listed as associated with cytomegalovirus. In a later analysis, several top co-occurrence clusters were reported to appear linked to parvovirus B19, influenza, CMV and Epstein-Barr virus.

This clonotype was obtained from a man in his fifties or sixties in good health and CMV-seronegative. In this chain, TRBV7-9 is recombined with TRBJ2-5; 8 junctional bases match TRBD1. Specimen: PBMCs. The nucleotides read TGTGCCAGCAGCCCCAGGGGGCGGCAAGAGACCCAGTACTTC. Its coded protein is CASSPRGRQETQYF.